This T cell receptor (beta chain) was captured in a study of T-cell memory formation after mild COVID-19. J was trimmed by 4 bases and V by 4 bases; bases with no gene match: 6. Germline V gives CDR1 SGHVS, CDR2 FQNEAQ. This CDR3 is built from 15 residues. Overall study results and limits: A second wave of clones peaked on day 37, and their SARS-CoV-2 specificity went unconfirmed.

Turning to this clonotype: What it recognizes is unknown.

5'RACE with constant-segment primers built TCRalpha and TCRbeta cDNA libraries with UMIs. TCRdb re-derived calls from the 5' RACE reads in MiXCR, one entry per CDR3 protein. The table includes 550,000 to 700,000 distinct CDR3 sequences, approximately 15% detected once. The sequencing input was PBMCs or a T cell subset sorted from them (not recorded which). The receptor's source is an adult woman who had mild COVID-19 (a few samples of this study predate the infection). Cell type and time point are not known. The chain joins TRBV7-8 to TRBJ2-7; 11 bases line up with TRBD2. The CDR3 region is CASSSRLAGQYEQYF. Here the CDR3 DNA reads TGTGCCAGCAGCTCGAGACTAGCGGGGCAATACGAGCAGTACTTC.